The present TCR beta chain was sequenced within a study of blood T cell repertoires in COVID-19 (dated by TCRdb to 2018 to 2021). Background for the entire study: Samples from collaborators originated in the United States, Italy and Spain and spanned both the acute and convalescent phases of COVID-19. The repertoires were released in a freely available public database meant as a resource for research on the immune response to SARS-CoV-2. The dataset comprised deeply sampled blood TCRbeta repertoires from subjects exposed to, actively infected with, or recovered from COVID-19. The material from the prospective study consisted of cDNA or gDNA derived from T cells, B-cell-depleted T cells, or PBMCs. The samples were drawn from two sources: the first 160 participants of the ongoing ImmuneRACE study, and 950 to 1,500 subjects contributed by 6 global collaborators. Where available, HLA class I and class II types were taken from metadata supplied by the sample provider and were not determined by assay-based typing. The sample metadata nearly always contained a de-identified subject ID, COVID-19 status, age in years and sex.

From the germline V gene, CDR1 is WSHSY and CDR2 is SAAADI. The CDR3, from cysteine to phenylalanine, totals 17 residues. Of the read, only the CDR3 DNA is kept; its 51 bases are in frame from base 1. Trimming at the junction amounts to 3 bases on V and 2 bases on J, and the germline ends lie 20 bases apart. On this clone: Its antigen is not yet known. No base qualities exist here, and no much larger clone lies one base off it.

The research as a whole found: How much clinical and demographic metadata was included differed by source and by participant, and the metadata was provided uncurated.

Collaborating institutions collected whole blood in K2EDTA tubes following their own protocols. For TCRbeta analysis, collaborator samples were shipped as frozen whole blood, as isolated PBMCs, or as DNA extracted from either sample type. TCRbeta CDR3 regions were amplified from genomic DNA using the immunoSEQ Assay, a bias-controlled multiplex PCR. The original pipeline was this. Within the assay, amplification of reference gene primers was used to estimate how many nucleated cells each sample contained. Sequence reads were collapsed and filtered to measure the absolute abundance of every unique TCRbeta CDR3 rearrangement. For each sample, productive Simpson clonality was calculated by taking the square root of Simpson's diversity index across productive rearrangements. Entries here come from immuneACCESS through TCRdb and include only in-frame sequences with V and J called. Some clones fail to appear in such tables; in the studies checked, an unresolved V gene covers under half of the shortfall, and the cause of the remainder is unknown. V and J calls and clone size are given by that table; D and trimming were obtained from the DNA. The sample table lists approximately 67,000 clones, 87% of them with a count of one. Around 7.9% of the sample lies in the top ten.

Sequenced: peripheral blood. The sequence came from a man in his fifties or sixties with active COVID-19. Rearrangement joined TRBV10-2 to TRBJ2-7; the D segment could be TRBD2, given 6 matching bases. The nucleotide sequence reads as follows: TGCGCCAGCAGTGAACCACCCCTCGGGGGACCCCCCTACGAGCAGTACTTC. It specifies CASSEPPLGGPPYEQYF.